A selection of T cell receptor beta chains follows, all from one sample in a study of T cells after yellow fever vaccination. MiXCR, applied by TCRdb to the 5' RACE reads, yields one record per CDR3 protein. The sample shows approximately 180,000 distinct CDR3 sequences, approximately 6.2% of them seen only once. The source was CD4+ T cells sorted from PBMCs, collected on the day of the first yellow fever vaccination. These receptors were collected from a man aged 18 to 30 who received the YFV17D yellow fever vaccine. The CDR3 runs from the conserved cysteine through the conserved F or W. D genes are given only for firm matches. Expanded clones get a size class; other rows say once, few or many, or leave the size out.

size: many
D: TRBD2
J: TRBJ2-5
V: TRBV20-1
DNA: TGCAGTGCTAGAGTTGGACTAGCGGGGAGGAAGACCCAGTACTTC
CDR3: CSARVGLAGRKTQYF

size: few
D: TRBD1
J: TRBJ1-6
V: TRBV5-1
DNA: TGCGCCAGCAGCTCTGGGACAGGGATTGTACCCCTCCACTTT
CDR3: CASSSGTGIVPLHF

size: many
D: TRBD1
J: TRBJ2-2
V: TRBV11-1
DNA: TGTGCCAGCAGCTTATATGGTCGCGGTCTTACAGGGGCGAACACCGGGGAGCTGTTTTTT
CDR3: CASSLYGRGLTGANTGELFF

size: many
D: NA
J: TRBJ1-1
V: TRBV18
DNA: TGTGCCAGCTCACCACCCGGGGTCACTGAAGCTTTCTTT
CDR3: CASSPPGVTEAFF

size: many
D: NA
J: TRBJ2-2
V: TRBV27
DNA: TGTGCCAGCAGAAGACACGGTGGCACCGGGGAGCTGTTTTTT
CDR3: CASRRHGGTGELFF

size: NA
D: NA
J: TRBJ1-2
V: TRBV6-4
DNA: TGTGCCAGCAGTGACAATCCTCGGGACTTCTTTGGCTACACCTTC
CDR3: CASSDNPRDFFGYTF

size: few
D: NA
J: TRBJ2-3
V: TRBV5-1
DNA: TGCGCCAGCAGCTTGGGCCGCGGTCAGGGTAGCACAGATACGCAGTATTTT
CDR3: CASSLGRGQGSTDTQYF

size: NA
D: NA
J: TRBJ1-6
V: TRBV6-5
DNA: TGTGCCAGCAGTTACACGAGGGGCACACAACCGCCACCCCTCCACTTT
CDR3: CASSYTRGTQPPPLHF

size: many
D: NA
J: TRBJ2-3
V: TRBV14
DNA: TGTGCCAGCAGCCAGTCCAGGATCACAGATACGCAGTATTTT
CDR3: CASSQSRITDTQYF

size: few
D: NA
J: TRBJ2-1
V: TRBV11-2
DNA: TGTGCCAGCAGCTTAGATCGGGGGCGGCACAATGAGCAGTTCTTC
CDR3: CASSLDRGRHNEQFF

size: many
D: NA
J: TRBJ2-2
V: TRBV3-1
DNA: TGTGCCAGCAGCCAAGACAGGGTGAACACCGGGGAGCTGTTTTTT
CDR3: CASSQDRVNTGELFF

size: many
D: TRBD1
J: TRBJ1-5
V: TRBV15
DNA: TGTGCCACGAAAACCGGGACAGCCGGATCGGGGGCCCAGCATTTT
CDR3: CATKTGTAGSGAQHF

size: NA
D: TRBD2
J: TRBJ2-1
V: TRBV18
DNA: TGTGCCAGCTCAGGTCCCGACCCGGGGCTAGCGGGGCTCTGGTCCTACAATGAGCAGTTCTTC
CDR3: CASSGPDPGLAGLWSYNEQFF

size: few
D: NA
J: TRBJ1-5
V: TRBV27
DNA: TGTGCCAGCAGTCCAGCGGTGCAGGCTATAGGACAGCCCCAGCATTTT
CDR3: CASSPAVQAIGQPQHF

size: many
D: NA
J: TRBJ2-1
V: TRBV9
DNA: TGTGCCAGCAGCGCCGCAGGGGGTGCGGCGGGGAGTAAATACAATGAGCAGTTCTTC
CDR3: CASSAAGGAAGSKYNEQFF